The 2 T cell receptor beta chains reported below all come from one sample, sequenced in a study of cytomegalovirus exposure and HLA in healthy donors. The primer mix had 60 Vbeta and 13 Jbeta primers. The repertoire was sequenced with immunoSEQ multiplex PCR; TCRdb's copy has only in-frame clones and lacks some. The sample gives 150,000 to 200,000 clones, 75% to 80% of which show up once; about 0.93% is in the top ten. The sequenced material came from PBMCs. These receptors all stem from a woman aged 50 to 60 in good health and CMV-seropositive.

This chain connects TRBV7-2 to TRBJ1-5; D is perhaps TRBD1 (6 bases). This CDR3 is 15 amino acids long. V lost 5 bases and J lost 2, with 13 bases in between. Germline CDR1 SGHTA, CDR2 FQGNSA. The CDR3 spells CASSQATGRNQPQHF. Here the CDR3 DNA reads TGTGCCAGCAGCCAGGCGACAGGCCGCAATCAGCCCCAGCATTTT.

The chain joins TRBV4-1 to TRBJ2-7; 9 bases match TRBD2. After removal of 0 bases from V and 1 base from J, the junction contained 13 bases not matched to a gene. Per germline, CDR1 MGHRA and CDR2 YSYEKL. The CDR3 is made up of 19 amino acids. Here the CDR3 DNA reads TGCGCCAGCAGCCAAGATCATGGGGCTAGCGGGACCCTTTCCTACGAGCAGTACTTC. It is translated as CASSQDHGASGTLSYEQYF.